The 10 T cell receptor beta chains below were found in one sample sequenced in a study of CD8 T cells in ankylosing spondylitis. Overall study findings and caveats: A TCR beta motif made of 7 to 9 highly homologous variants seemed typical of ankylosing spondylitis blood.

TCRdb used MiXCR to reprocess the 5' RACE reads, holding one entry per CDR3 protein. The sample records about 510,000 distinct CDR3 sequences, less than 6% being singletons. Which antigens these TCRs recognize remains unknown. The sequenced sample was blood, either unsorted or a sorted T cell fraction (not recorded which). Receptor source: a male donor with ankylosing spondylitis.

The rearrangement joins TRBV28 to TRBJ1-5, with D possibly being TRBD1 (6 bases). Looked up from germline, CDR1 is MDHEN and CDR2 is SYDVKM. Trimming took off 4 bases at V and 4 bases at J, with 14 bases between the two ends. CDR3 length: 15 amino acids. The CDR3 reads CASSSPEGGNQPQHF. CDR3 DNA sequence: TGTGCCAGCAGTTCCCCGGAGGGGGGTAATCAGCCCCAGCATTTT. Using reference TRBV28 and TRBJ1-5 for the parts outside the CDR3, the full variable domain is DVKVTQSSRYLVKRTGEKVFLECVQDMDHENMFWYRQDPGLGLRLIYFSYDVKMKEKGDIPEGYSVSREKKERFSLILESASTNQTSMYLCASSSPEGGNQPQHFGDGTRLSIL.

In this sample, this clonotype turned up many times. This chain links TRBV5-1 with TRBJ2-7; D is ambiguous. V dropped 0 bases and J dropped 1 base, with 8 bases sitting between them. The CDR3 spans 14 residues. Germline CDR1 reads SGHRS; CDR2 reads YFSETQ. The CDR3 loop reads CASSLARMSYEQYF. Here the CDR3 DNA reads TGCGCCAGCAGCTTGGCCCGGATGTCCTACGAGCAGTACTTC.

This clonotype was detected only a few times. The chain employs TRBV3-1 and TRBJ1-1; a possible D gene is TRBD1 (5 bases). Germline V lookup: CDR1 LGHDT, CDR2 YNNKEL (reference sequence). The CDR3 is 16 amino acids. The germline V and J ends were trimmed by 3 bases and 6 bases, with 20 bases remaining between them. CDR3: CASSQGREGRGAEAFF. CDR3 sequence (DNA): TGTGCCAGCAGCCAGGGGCGTGAGGGGCGCGGGGCTGAAGCTTTCTTT.

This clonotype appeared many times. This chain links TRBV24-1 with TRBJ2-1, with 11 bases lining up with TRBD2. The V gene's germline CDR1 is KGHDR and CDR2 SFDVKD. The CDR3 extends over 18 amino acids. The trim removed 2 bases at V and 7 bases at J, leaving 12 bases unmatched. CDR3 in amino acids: CATSDWGTPGLAANEQFF. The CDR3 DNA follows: TGTGCCACCAGTGATTGGGGAACACCGGGACTAGCGGCAAATGAGCAGTTCTTC.

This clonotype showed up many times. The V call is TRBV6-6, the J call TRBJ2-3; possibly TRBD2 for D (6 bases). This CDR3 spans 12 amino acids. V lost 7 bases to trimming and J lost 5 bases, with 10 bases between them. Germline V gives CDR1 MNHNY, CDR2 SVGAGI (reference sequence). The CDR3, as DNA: TGTGCCAGCACCCCTAGCGTAGATACGCAGTATTTT. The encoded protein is CASTPSVDTQYF.

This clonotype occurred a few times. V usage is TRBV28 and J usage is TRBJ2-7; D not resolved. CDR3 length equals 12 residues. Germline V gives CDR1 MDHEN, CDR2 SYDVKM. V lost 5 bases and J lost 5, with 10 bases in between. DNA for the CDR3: TGTGCCAGCAGTCAATACGGCAACGAGCAGTACTTC. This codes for CASSQYGNEQYF.

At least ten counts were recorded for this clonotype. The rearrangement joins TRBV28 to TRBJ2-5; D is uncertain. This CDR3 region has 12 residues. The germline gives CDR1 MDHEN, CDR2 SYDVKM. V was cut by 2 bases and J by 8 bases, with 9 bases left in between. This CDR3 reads CASSLDMRTQYF. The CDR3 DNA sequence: TGTGCCAGCAGTTTAGATATGCGAACCCAGTACTTC.

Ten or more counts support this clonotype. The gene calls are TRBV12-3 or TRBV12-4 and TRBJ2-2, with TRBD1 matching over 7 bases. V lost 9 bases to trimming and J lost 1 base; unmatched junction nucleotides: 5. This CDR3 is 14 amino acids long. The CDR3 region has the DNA TGTGCCAGTAAGACAGGGCTGAACACCGGGGAGCTGTTTTTT. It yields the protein CASKTGLNTGELFF.

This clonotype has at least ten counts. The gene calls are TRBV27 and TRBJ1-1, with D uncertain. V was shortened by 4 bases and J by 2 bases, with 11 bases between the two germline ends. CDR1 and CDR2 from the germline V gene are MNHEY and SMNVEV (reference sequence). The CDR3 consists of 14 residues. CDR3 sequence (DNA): TGTGCCAGCAGTTACGGCCGATTTAACACTGAAGCTTTCTTT. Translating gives CASSYGRFNTEAFF.

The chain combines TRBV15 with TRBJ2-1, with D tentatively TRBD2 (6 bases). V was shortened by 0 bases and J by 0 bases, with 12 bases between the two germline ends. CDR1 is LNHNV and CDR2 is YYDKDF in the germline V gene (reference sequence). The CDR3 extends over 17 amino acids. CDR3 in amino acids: CATSREGTGGSYNEQFF. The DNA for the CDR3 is TGTGCCACCAGCAGAGAAGGGACCGGGGGCTCCTACAATGAGCAGTTCTTC.